The subject of this entry is one TCR beta chain. As yet, its antigen is unknown. This sample was taken from a study of vaccination and CD4 T cells after COVID-19. Germline trimming cut 7 bases from V and 5 bases from J; bases unmatched to any gene: 6. Germline CDR1 reads DFQATT; CDR2 reads SNEGSKA (reference sequence). The CDR3 spans 13 residues. Treatment noted: approximately 11-day PBMC culture with coronavirus spike peptide pools or control peptides (ViraFEST assay). The unexposed donor provided CD4+ T cells, which were taken before the COVID-19 pandemic (2011-2018). Following culture for around eleven days, CD4+ T cells were isolated by negative selection. The study sequenced cultured CD4+ T cell DNA using the Oncomine TCR Beta short-read assay. The genomic DNA was obtained from cultured CD4+ T cells by extraction with the QIAamp micro DNA kit. TCRdb recomputed calls from the PCR reads with MiXCR, one row per CDR3 protein. Of 10,000 or so distinct CDR3 sequences listed, roughly 30% are singletons.

This receptor was taken from a human donor in good health. Sequencing used CD4+ T cells from blood, cultured in vitro. V and J are TRBV20-1 and TRBJ1-5, with 9 bases that match TRBD1. The CDR3 loop is CSGGQGGDQPQHF. In nucleotides, the CDR3 is TGCAGTGGGGGACAGGGAGGGGATCAGCCCCAGCATTTT.